These T cell receptor beta chains were read from a single sample in a study of blood T cell repertoires in COVID-19. The assay was immunoSEQ multiplex PCR, and TCRdb's table has in-frame clones only and misses some. The sample shows tens of thousands of clones, around 91% of them seen only once. The sample consisted of peripheral blood. Receptors originate from a man aged 50-59 years with active COVID-19. Each CDR3 is given with its conserved first and last residue. A D gene is named only where the DNA matches it firmly. Part of the rows lack a size; the others show once, few, many or a class for expanded clones.

CDR3	DNA	J	V	D	size
CASSPPYDRDPFF	TGTGCCAGCTCACCACCGTACGACAGGGACCCCTTCTTC	TRBJ2-1	TRBV18	TRBD1	-
CASSASLGGNTIYF	TGCGCCAGCAGCGCCAGTCTTGGTGGAAACACCATATATTTT	TRBJ1-3	TRBV4-3	-	once
CASTGQNTGELFF	TGTGCCAGTACTGGCCAGAACACCGGGGAGCTGTTTTTT	TRBJ2-2	TRBV19	-	-
CATSRPTGGQETQYF	TGTGCCACCAGTCGGCCGACGGGGGGGCAAGAGACCCAGTACTTC	TRBJ2-5	TRBV24-1	TRBD2	once
CASSGPGQIMNTEAFF	TGTGCCAGCAGCGGACCAGGACAGATCATGAACACTGAAGCTTTCTTT	TRBJ1-1	TRBV9	-	-
CASSQDSAGDGSGELFF	TGCGCCAGCAGCCAAGATAGCGCAGGGGATGGGTCCGGGGAGCTGTTTTTT	TRBJ2-2	TRBV4-3	-	-
CASRASSGGRREQYF	TGTGCCAGCAGGGCATCCAGCGGGGGGCGCCGGGAGCAGTACTTC	TRBJ2-7	TRBV6-5	TRBD2	-
CASSRITGTSGIYNEQFF	TGCGCCAGCAGCCGCATCACCGGGACTAGCGGCATCTACAATGAGCAGTTCTTC	TRBJ2-1	TRBV4-3	TRBD2	once
CSASSLMNTEAFF	TGCAGTGCTAGTAGCTTAATGAACACTGAAGCTTTCTTT	TRBJ1-1	TRBV20-1	-	-
CASSQVNRAVYGYTF	TGTGCCAGCAGCCAAGTAAACAGGGCCGTCTATGGCTACACCTTC	TRBJ1-2	TRBV3-1/TRBV3-2	-	once
CASSQDHQTGRQPQHF	TGCGCCAGCAGCCAAGATCATCAGACAGGGCGTCAGCCCCAGCATTTT	TRBJ1-5	TRBV4-3	TRBD1	-
CASSSGQGFFDEQFF	TGTGCCAGCAGCTCGGGACAGGGTTTTTTTGATGAGCAGTTCTTC	TRBJ2-1	TRBV6-5	TRBD1	-
CAISNDRAQYF	TGTGCCATCAGTAACGACAGGGCCCAGTACTTC	TRBJ2-5	TRBV10-3	TRBD1	-
CASSQANRGGYTF	TGTGCCAGCAGCCAAGCGAACAGGGGTGGCTACACCTTC	TRBJ1-2	TRBV7-2	TRBD1	-
CATQRGRVAETQYF	TGTGCCACCCAACGCGGCAGGGTAGCAGAGACCCAGTACTTC	TRBJ2-5	TRBV5-6	-	-
CASSNNRGSANEKLFF	TGTGCCAGTAGTAACAACAGGGGTTCAGCTAATGAAAAACTGTTTTTT	TRBJ1-4	TRBV19	TRBD1	-
CASSGQINSPLHF	TGTGCCAGCAGTGGACAGATTAATTCACCCCTCCACTTT	TRBJ1-6	TRBV6-4	-	-
CASSVDQGGSTEAFF	TGTGCCAGCAGCGTAGATCAGGGCGGGAGCACTGAAGCTTTCTTT	TRBJ1-1	TRBV9	-	-
CASSLVAGWDEQFF	TGCGCCAGCAGCTTGGTTGCAGGTTGGGATGAGCAGTTCTTC	TRBJ2-1	TRBV5-1	-	once
CASTRDRVYGYTF	TGTGCCAGTACCCGGGACAGAGTCTATGGCTACACCTTC	TRBJ1-2	TRBV19	TRBD1	-
CASSSIVGTEGNEQFF	TGTGCCAGCAGCTCTATAGTCGGGACTGAAGGGAATGAGCAGTTCTTC	TRBJ2-1	TRBV11-2	-	-
CASRAISVPINNEQFF	TGTGCCAGCAGGGCAATATCAGTTCCAATTAACAATGAGCAGTTCTTC	TRBJ2-1	TRBV2	-	-
CASSSTGGTDTQYF	TGCGCCAGCAGCTCTACAGGGGGCACAGATACGCAGTATTTT	TRBJ2-3	TRBV5-1	TRBD1	-